This TCR beta chain originates from a study of spatial heterogeneity in lung cancer. Study as a whole: Donors were under 90 untreated early-stage non-small cell lung cancer patients. When follow-up PBMC samples existed, they were sequenced (at a median of about 2 years after resection). The study consistently detected more beta-chain than alpha-chain sequences.

In germline, CDR1 is MNHNS, CDR2 SASEGT. V lost 1 base and J lost 4; bases outside the gene matches: 4. CDR3 length: 15 residues. The time point is: blood at routine non-recurrence follow-up after resection. Unsorted tumor, nontumor lung tissue or cryopreserved PBMC supplied the whole RNA. A single record per CDR3 protein comes from TCRdb applying MiXCR to the 5' RACE reads. The sample has 15,000 to 20,000 distinct CDR3 sequences; 9.2% are singletons. This clonotype has ten or more counts. V and J are TRBV6-1 and TRBJ2-5; 9 bases map to TRBD2. Sequences were derived from PBMCs, sampled at follow-up. The sequence derives from a male donor with early-stage non-small cell lung cancer. CDR3 sequence: CASSEEAGGSETQYF. CDR3 DNA sequence: TGTGCCAGCAGTGAAGAGGCGGGAGGGTCAGAGACCCAGTACTTC.